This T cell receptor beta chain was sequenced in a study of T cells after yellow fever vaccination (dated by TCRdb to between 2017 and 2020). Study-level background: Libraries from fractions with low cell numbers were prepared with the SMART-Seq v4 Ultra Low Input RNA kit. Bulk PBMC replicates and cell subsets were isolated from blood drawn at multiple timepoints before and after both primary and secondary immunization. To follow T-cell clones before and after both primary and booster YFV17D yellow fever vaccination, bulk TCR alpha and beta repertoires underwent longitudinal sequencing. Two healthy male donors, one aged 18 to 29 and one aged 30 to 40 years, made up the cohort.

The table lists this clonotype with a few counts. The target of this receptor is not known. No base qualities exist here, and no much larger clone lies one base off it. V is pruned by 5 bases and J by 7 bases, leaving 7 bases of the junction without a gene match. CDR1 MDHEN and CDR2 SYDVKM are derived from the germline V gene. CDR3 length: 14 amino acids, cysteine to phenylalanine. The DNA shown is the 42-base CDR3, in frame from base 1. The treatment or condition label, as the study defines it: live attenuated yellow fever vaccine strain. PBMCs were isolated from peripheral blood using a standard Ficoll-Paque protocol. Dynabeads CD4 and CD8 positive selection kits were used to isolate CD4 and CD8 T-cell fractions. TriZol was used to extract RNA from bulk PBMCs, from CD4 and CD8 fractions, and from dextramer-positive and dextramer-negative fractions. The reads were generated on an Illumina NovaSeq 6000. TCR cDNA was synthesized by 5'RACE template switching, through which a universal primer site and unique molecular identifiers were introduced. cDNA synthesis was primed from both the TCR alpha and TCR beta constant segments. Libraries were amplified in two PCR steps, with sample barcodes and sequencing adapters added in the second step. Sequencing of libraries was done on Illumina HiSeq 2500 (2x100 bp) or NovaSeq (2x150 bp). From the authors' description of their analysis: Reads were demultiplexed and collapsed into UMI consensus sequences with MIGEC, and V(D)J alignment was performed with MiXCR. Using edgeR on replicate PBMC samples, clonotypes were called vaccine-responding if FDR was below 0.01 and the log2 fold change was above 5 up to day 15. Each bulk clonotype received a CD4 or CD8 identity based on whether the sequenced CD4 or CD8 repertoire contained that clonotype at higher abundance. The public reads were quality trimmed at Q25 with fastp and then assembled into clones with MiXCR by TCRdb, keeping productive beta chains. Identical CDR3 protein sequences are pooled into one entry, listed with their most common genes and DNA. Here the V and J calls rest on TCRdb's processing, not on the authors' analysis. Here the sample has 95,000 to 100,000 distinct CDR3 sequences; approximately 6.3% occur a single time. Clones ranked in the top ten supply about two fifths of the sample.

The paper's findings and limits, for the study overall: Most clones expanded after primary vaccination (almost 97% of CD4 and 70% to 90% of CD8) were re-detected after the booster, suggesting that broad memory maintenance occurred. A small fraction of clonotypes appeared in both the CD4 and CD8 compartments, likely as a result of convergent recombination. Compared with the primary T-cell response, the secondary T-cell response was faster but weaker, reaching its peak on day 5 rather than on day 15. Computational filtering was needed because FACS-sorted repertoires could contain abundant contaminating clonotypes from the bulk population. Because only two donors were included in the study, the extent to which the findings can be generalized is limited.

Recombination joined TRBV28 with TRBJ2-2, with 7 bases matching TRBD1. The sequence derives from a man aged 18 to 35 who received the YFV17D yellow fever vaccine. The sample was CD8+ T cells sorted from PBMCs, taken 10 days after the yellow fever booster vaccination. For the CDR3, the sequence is CASSRQGRDGELFF. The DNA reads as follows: TGTGCCAGCAGTAGACAGGGTCGGGACGGGGAGCTGTTTTTT.